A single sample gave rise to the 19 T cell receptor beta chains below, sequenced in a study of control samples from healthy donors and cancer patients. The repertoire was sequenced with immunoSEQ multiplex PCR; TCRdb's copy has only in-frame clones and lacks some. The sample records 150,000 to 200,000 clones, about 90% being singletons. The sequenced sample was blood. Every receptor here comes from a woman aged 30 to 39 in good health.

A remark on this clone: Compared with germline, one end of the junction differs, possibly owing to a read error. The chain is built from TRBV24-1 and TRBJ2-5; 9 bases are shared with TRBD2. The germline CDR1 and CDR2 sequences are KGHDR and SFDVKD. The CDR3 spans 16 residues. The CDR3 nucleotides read TGTGCCACCAGTGACGCGGCTAGCGGGACTGGAGAGACCCAGCACTTC. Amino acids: CATSDAASGTGETQHF.

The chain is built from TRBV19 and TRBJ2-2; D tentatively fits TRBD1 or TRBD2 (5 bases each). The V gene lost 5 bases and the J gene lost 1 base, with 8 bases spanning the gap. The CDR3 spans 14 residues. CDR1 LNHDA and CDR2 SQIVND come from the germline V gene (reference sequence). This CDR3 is CASSGTVNTGELFF. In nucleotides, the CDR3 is TGTGCCAGTAGTGGGACGGTGAACACCGGGGAGCTGTTTTTT.

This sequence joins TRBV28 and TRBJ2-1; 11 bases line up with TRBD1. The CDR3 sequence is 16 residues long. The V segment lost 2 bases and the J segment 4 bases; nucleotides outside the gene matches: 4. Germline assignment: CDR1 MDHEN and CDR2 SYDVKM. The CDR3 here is CASSLSGTGGYNEQFF. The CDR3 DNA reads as TGTGCCAGCAGTTTAAGCGGGACAGGGGGTTACAATGAGCAGTTCTTC.

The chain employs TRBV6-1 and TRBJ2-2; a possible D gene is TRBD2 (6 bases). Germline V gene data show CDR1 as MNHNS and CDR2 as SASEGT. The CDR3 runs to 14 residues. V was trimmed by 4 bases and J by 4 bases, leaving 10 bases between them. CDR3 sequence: CASSGLASTGELFF. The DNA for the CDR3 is TGTGCCAGCAGTGGGCTAGCGAGCACCGGGGAGCTGTTTTTT.

CDR3 bases: TGTGCCAGCAGCTCTCAGGGGAGGGGCAAGCAGTACTTC. Its translation is CASSSQGRGKQYF. The chain carries TRBV7-9 and TRBJ2-7; perhaps TRBD2 as D (7 bases). Germline V gene data show CDR1 as SEHNR and CDR2 as FQNEAQ (reference sequence). The CDR3 consists of 13 residues. V gave up 4 bases and J gave up 8 bases, with 15 bases separating them.

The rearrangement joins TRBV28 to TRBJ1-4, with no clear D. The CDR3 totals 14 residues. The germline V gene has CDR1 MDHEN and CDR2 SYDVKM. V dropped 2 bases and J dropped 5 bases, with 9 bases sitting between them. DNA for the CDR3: TGTGCCAGCAGTTTAGTGTCAGCAAATGAAAAACTGTTTTTT. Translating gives CASSLVSANEKLFF.

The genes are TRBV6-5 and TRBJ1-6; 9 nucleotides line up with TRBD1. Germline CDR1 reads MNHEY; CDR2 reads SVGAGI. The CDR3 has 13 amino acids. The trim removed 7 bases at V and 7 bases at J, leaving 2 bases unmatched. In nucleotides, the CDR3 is TGTGCCAGCACCGGGACAGGGAATTCACCCCTCCACTTT. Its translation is CASTGTGNSPLHF.

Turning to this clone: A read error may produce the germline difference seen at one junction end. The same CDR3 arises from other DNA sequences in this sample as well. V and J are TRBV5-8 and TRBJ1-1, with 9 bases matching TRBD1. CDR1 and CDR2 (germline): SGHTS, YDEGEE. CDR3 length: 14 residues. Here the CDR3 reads CASSHDRGNTEAFF. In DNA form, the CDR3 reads TGTGCCAGCAGCCACGACAGGGGGAACACCGAAGCTTTCTTT.

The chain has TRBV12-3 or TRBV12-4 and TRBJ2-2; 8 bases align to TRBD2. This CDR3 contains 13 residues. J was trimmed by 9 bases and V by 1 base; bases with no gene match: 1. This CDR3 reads CASSLGGRWELFF. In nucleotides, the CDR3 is TGTGCCAGCAGTTTAGGCGGGAGGTGGGAGCTGTTTTTT.

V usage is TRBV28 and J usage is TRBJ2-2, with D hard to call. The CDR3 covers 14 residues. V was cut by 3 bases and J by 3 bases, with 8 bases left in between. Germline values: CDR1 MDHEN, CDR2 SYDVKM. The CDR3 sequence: CASSFTHYTGELFF. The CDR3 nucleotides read TGTGCCAGCAGTTTCACACACTACACCGGGGAGCTGTTTTTT.

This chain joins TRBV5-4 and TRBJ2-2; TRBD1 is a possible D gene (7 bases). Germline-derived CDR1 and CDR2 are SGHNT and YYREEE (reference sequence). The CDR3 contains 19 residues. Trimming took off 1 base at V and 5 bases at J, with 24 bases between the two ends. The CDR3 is CASSLLGPKSGGWTGELFF. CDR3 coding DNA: TGTGCCAGCAGCTTGTTGGGACCCAAGTCAGGGGGGTGGACCGGGGAGCTGTTTTTT.

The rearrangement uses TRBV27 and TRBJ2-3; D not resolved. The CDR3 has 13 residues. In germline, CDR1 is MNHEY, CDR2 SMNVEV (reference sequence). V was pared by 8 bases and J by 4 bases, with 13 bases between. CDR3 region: CASGIYRADTQYF. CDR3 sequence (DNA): TGTGCCAGCGGTATCTACCGCGCAGATACGCAGTATTTT.

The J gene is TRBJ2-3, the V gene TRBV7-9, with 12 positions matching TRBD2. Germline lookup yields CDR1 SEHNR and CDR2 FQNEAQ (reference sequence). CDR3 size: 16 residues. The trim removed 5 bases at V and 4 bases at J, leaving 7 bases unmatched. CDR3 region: CASSPTSGSGADTQYF. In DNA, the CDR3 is TGTGCCAGCAGCCCGACTAGCGGGAGCGGGGCAGATACGCAGTATTTT. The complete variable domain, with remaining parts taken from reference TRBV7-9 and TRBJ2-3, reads DTGVSQNPRHKITKRGQNVTFRCDPISEHNRLYWYRQTLGQGPEFLTYFQNEAQLEKSRLLSDRFSAERPKGSFSTLEIQRTEQGDSAMYLCASSPTSGSGADTQYFGPGTRLTVL.

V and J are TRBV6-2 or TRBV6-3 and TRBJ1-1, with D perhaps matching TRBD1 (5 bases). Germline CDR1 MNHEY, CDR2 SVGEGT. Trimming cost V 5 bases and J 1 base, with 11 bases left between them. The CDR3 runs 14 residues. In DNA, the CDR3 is TGTGCCAGCAGTACTGGACACCGGAACACTGAAGCTTTCTTT. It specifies CASSTGHRNTEAFF.

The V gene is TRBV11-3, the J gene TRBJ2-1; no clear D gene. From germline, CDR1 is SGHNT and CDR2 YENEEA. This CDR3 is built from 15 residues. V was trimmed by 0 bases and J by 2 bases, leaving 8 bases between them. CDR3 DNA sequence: TGTGCCAGCAGCTTAGAAACGACCCCCTACAATGAGCAGTTCTTC. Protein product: CASSLETTPYNEQFF.

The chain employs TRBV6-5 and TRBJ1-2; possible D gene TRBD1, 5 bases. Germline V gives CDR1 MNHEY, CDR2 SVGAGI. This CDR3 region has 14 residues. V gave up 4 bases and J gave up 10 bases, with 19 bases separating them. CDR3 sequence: CASSLSGGVPPYTF. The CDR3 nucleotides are TGTGCCAGCAGTTTGAGTGGAGGGGTCCCCCCCTACACCTTC.

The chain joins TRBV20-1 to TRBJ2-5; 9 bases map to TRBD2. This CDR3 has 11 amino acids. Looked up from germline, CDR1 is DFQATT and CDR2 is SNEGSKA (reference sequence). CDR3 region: CGSGSAETQYF. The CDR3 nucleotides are TGCGGTAGCGGGAGTGCAGAGACCCAGTACTTC.

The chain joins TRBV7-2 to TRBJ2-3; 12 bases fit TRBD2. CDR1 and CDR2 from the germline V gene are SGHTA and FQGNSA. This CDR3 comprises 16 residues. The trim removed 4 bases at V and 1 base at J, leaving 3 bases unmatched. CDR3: CASSWTSGKGTDTQYF. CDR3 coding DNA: TGTGCCAGCAGCTGGACTAGCGGGAAGGGCACAGATACGCAGTATTTT.

CDR3: CAISDSNQREAFF. In DNA, the CDR3 is TGTGCCATCAGTGACTCGAATCAGCGAGAAGCTTTCTTT. The rearrangement joins TRBV10-3 to TRBJ1-1; D unresolved. Between the trimmed V and J ends, which lost 3 bases and 8 bases, there was a span of 13 bases. The CDR3 has 13 amino acids. Germline V lookup: CDR1 ENHRY, CDR2 SYGVKD.